Shown below are 18 T cell receptor beta chains from a single sample sequenced in a study of blood T cell repertoires in COVID-19. The table came from immunoSEQ multiplex PCR; TCRdb's copy has only in-frame clones and leaves some out. The sample includes about 48,000 clones, over 85% of them seen just once. Sequenced: peripheral blood. These receptors came from a woman of 80 years or more with acute or convalescent COVID-19.

The rearrangement uses TRBV28 and TRBJ1-2; D is unresolved. The CDR3 spans 12 residues. V lost 1 base, J lost 2 bases, and 2 bases lay in between. Germline assignment: CDR1 MDHEN and CDR2 SYDVKM. The CDR3 spells CASSLSNYGYTF. CDR3 sequence (DNA): TGTGCCAGCAGTTTATCGAACTATGGCTACACCTTC.

The rearrangement uses TRBV5-4 and TRBJ2-5; tentative D call: TRBD1 (5 bases). Trimming took off 0 bases at V and 3 bases at J, with 12 bases between the two ends. This CDR3 spans 15 amino acids. Germline V gives CDR1 SGHNT, CDR2 YYREEE (reference sequence). The CDR3 here is CASSLGQGMKETQYF. In nucleotides, the CDR3 is TGTGCCAGCAGCTTGGGGCAGGGAATGAAAGAGACCCAGTACTTC.

V and J are TRBV27 and TRBJ1-2; 11 bases fit TRBD1. CDR3 length: 17 amino acids. The V gene end was trimmed by 6 bases and the J gene end by 0 bases; junction bases not matched to a gene: 9. Germline assignment: CDR1 MNHEY and CDR2 SMNVEV (reference sequence). CDR3 in amino acids: CASRQAGTGGTNYGYTF. The CDR3 DNA reads as TGTGCCAGCAGGCAGGCCGGGACAGGGGGGACTAACTATGGCTACACCTTC.

The V and J genes are TRBV7-9 and TRBJ2-3; a weak D match, TRBD2 (6 bases). CDR3 size: 14 residues. Germline CDR1 reads SEHNR; CDR2 reads FQNEAQ (reference sequence). V lost 3 bases, J lost 0 bases, and 7 bases lay in between. CDR3 loop: CASSFGTSTDTQYF. The CDR3 DNA follows: TGTGCCAGCAGCTTTGGGACTAGCACAGATACGCAGTATTTT.

This chain connects TRBV28 to TRBJ2-6; TRBD1 is a possible D gene (5 bases). The germline V gene has CDR1 MDHEN and CDR2 SYDVKM. The CDR3 loop spans 15 amino acids. With 6 bases removed from V and 2 bases from J, the gap between germline ends came to 11 bases. The CDR3 sequence: CASSIRVPGANVLTF. The CDR3, as DNA: TGTGCCAGCAGCATCAGGGTACCTGGGGCCAACGTCCTGACTTTC.

V and J are TRBV7-2 and TRBJ2-3; possibly TRBD2 for D (5 bases). This CDR3 has 16 amino acids. Germline V gives CDR1 SGHTA, CDR2 FQGNSA. Trimming stripped 2 bases from V and 3 bases from J, with 15 bases between. CDR3 nucleotide sequence: TGTGCCAGCAGCTTAAAACGGGGTCTTGGGACAGATACGCAGTATTTT. Translating gives CASSLKRGLGTDTQYF.

The V gene is TRBV5-4, the J gene TRBJ1-3; 10 nucleotides agree with TRBD1. The CDR3 loop spans 16 amino acids. Germline CDR1 SGHNT, CDR2 YYREEE (reference sequence). After removal of 0 bases from V and 4 bases from J, the junction contained 4 bases not matched to a gene. CDR3 nucleotides: TGTGCCAGCAGCTTGGGACAGGGGGCATCAGGAAACACCATATATTTT. Translated, it gives CASSLGQGASGNTIYF.

This rearrangement joins TRBV5-1 to TRBJ2-5; possibly TRBD1 for D (6 bases). The CDR3 length is 15 residues. With 0 bases removed from V and 5 bases from J, the gap between germline ends came to 14 bases. Germline values: CDR1 SGHRS, CDR2 YFSETQ. CDR3 DNA sequence: TGCGCCAGCAGCTTGGTTGGGGGCGCCTGGGAGACCCAGTACTTC. Its protein product is CASSLVGGAWETQYF.

CDR3: CASSITVGSNQPQHF. The CDR3 nucleotides are TGTGCCAGTAGTATCACAGTTGGCAGCAATCAGCCCCAGCATTTT. This rearrangement joins TRBV19 to TRBJ1-5; D not certain. The V gene's germline CDR1 is LNHDA and CDR2 SQIVND (reference sequence). Trimming removed 3 bases from V and 1 base from J, with 10 bases in between. This CDR3 is 15 amino acids long.

The V and J genes are TRBV28 and TRBJ1-5, with TRBD1 identical over 7 bases. From germline, CDR1 is MDHEN and CDR2 SYDVKM. The CDR3 is made up of 15 amino acids. V lost 5 bases to trimming and J lost 7 bases; unmatched junction nucleotides: 11. CDR3 DNA: TGTGCCAGCAGTACCCGCGCAGGGGGAGACCAGCCCCAGCATTTT. Its protein is CASSTRAGGDQPQHF. The whole variable domain, filled in from reference TRBV28 and TRBJ1-5, reads DVKVTQSSRYLVKRTGEKVFLECVQDMDHENMFWYRQDPGLGLRLIYFSYDVKMKEKGDIPEGYSVSREKKERFSLILESASTNQTSMYLCASSTRAGGDQPQHFGDGTRLSIL.

V is TRBV7-9 and J is TRBJ2-3; D remains ambiguous. The germline CDR1 and CDR2 sequences are SEHNR and FQNEAQ (reference sequence). The CDR3 totals 14 residues. Between the trimmed V and J ends, which lost 4 bases and 0 bases, there was a span of 8 bases. In nucleotides, the CDR3 is TGTGCCAGCAGCTCAATGACTAGCACAGATACGCAGTATTTT. Protein: CASSSMTSTDTQYF. Looking up the rest from reference TRBV7-9 and TRBJ2-3 gives the full variable domain: DTGVSQNPRHKITKRGQNVTFRCDPISEHNRLYWYRQTLGQGPEFLTYFQNEAQLEKSRLLSDRFSAERPKGSFSTLEIQRTEQGDSAMYLCASSSMTSTDTQYFGPGTRLTVL.

This clone showed up just a few times. V usage is TRBV4-2 and J usage is TRBJ1-6; possibly TRBD1 for D (5 bases). In germline, CDR1 is LGHNA, CDR2 YNFKEQ. The CDR3 totals 14 residues. V lost 4 bases to trimming and J lost 7 bases, with 11 bases between them. For the CDR3, the DNA is TGTGCCAGCAGCCCAACAGGATTGAATTCACCCCTCCACTTT. Translating it yields CASSPTGLNSPLHF.

The chain employs TRBV19 and TRBJ1-6; unclear D gene. The CDR3 is 15 amino acids. CDR1 is LNHDA, CDR2 SQIVND, per germline (reference sequence). The ends were cut back, 3 bases at V and 10 bases at J, with 16 bases in the middle. The CDR3 spells CASSIQDGIGSPLHF. Written as DNA, the CDR3 is TGTGCCAGTAGTATCCAGGATGGAATTGGCTCACCCCTCCACTTT.

This chain links TRBV5-1 with TRBJ2-5; maybe TRBD2 (7 bases). V was pared by 3 bases and J by 4 bases, with 19 bases between. The CDR3 contains 16 residues. Germline CDR1 and CDR2: SGHRS and YFSETQ. The DNA for the CDR3 is TGCGCCAGCAGCTCCGGGGGGAGGGGGAGTGGAGAGACCCAGTACTTC. It encodes CASSSGGRGSGETQYF.

The V call is TRBV5-1, the J call TRBJ1-2; 9 nucleotides align to TRBD1. This CDR3 is built from 14 residues. Per the germline V gene, CDR1 is SGHRS and CDR2 is YFSETQ. The V and J ends lost 4 bases and 8 bases, in that order; junction bases with no gene match: 9. In DNA, the CDR3 is TGCGCCAGCAGCGAGGGACAGGGCCTTATGGGCTACACCTTC. Translation gives CASSEGQGLMGYTF.

The V gene is TRBV25-1, the J gene TRBJ2-3; no definite D call. Deletions cut 0 bases from V and 12 bases from J, with 10 bases between. Looked up from germline, CDR1 is MGHDK and CDR2 is SYGVNS. This CDR3 contains 12 residues. The CDR3 coding sequence is TGTGCCAGCAGTGAATACGAGAGATTCCAGTATTTT. It encodes CASSEYERFQYF.

The V call is TRBV19, the J call TRBJ1-5, with TRBD1 as a possible D gene (5 bases). CDR3 length: 15 amino acids. The ends were cut back, 1 base at V and 2 bases at J, with 9 bases in the middle. CDR1 LNHDA and CDR2 SQIVND come from the germline V gene (reference sequence). The CDR3 coding sequence is TGTGCCAGTAGTATAGCGGGGGATGGCAATCAGCCCCAGCATTTT. It translates to CASSIAGDGNQPQHF. The entire variable domain, with the rest obtained from reference TRBV19 and TRBJ1-5, is as follows: DGGITQSPKYLFRKEGQNVTLSCEQNLNHDAMYWYRQDPGQGLRLIYYSQIVNDFQKGDIAEGYSVSREKKESFPLTVTSAQKNPTAFYLCASSIAGDGNQPQHFGDGTRLSIL.

The J gene is TRBJ1-2, the V gene TRBV30, with D hard to call. V lost 6 bases and J lost 5, with 4 bases in between. Germline V CDR1 and CDR2: GTSNPN, SVGIG (reference sequence). The CDR3 runs 9 residues. CDR3: CACRYGYTF. The CDR3 DNA sequence: TGTGCCTGTCGTTATGGCTACACCTTC.